The 27 T cell receptor beta chains below come from one sample, sequenced in a study of T cells in Graves' hyperthyroidism and ophthalmopathy. From RNA transcripts, TCR beta CDR3 regions were amplified. RT-PCR in the first round (using the HTBI primer set) targeted the TCR CDR3. TCRdb re-analysed the multiplex PCR reads in MiXCR, keeping a single row per CDR3 protein. The sample lists fewer than 400,000 distinct CDR3 sequences, around a sixth seen once, with around 34% in the top ten. The material sequenced was blood. These receptors came from a man aged 30-40 years with Graves' hyperthyroidism.

This chain uses TRBV20-1 with TRBJ2-7; 10 nucleotides match TRBD2. Germline assignment: CDR1 DFQATT and CDR2 SNEGSKA (reference sequence). Trimming at V came to 2 bases and at J to 4 bases, leaving 11 bases not matched to a gene. There are 16 residues in the CDR3. The CDR3 protein is CSARSASGRAGYEQYF. CDR3 in DNA: TGCAGTGCTAGATCCGCCAGCGGGAGGGCCGGATACGAGCAGTACTTC.

V usage is TRBV15 and J usage is TRBJ2-4; possible D gene TRBD2, 5 bases. The CDR3 consists of 17 residues. The ends were cut back, 1 base at V and 6 bases at J, with 19 bases in the middle. Germline-derived CDR1 and CDR2 are LNHNV and YYDKDF (reference sequence). CDR3 region: CATSRAPGTGMGNIQYF. Written as DNA, the CDR3 is TGTGCCACCAGCAGAGCCCCGGGCACCGGGATGGGAAACATTCAGTACTTC. The full variable domain, with the rest looked up from reference TRBV15 and TRBJ2-4, is DAMVIQNPRYQVTQFGKPVTLSCSQTLNHNVMYWYQQKSSQAPKLLFHYYDKDFNNEADTPDNFQSRRPNTSFCFLDIRSPGLGDTAMYLCATSRAPGTGMGNIQYFGAGTRLSVL.

This clonotype showed up just a few times. The chain couples TRBV5-1 to TRBJ1-1; tentative D call: TRBD1 (5 bases). Between the trimmed V and J ends, which lost 0 bases and 4 bases, there was a span of 10 bases. Germline V CDR1 and CDR2: SGHRS, YFSETQ. The CDR3 covers 14 residues. CDR3 bases: TGCGCCAGCAGCTTGGGTCCAGGGTCCACTGAAGCTTTCTTT. Its protein product is CASSLGPGSTEAFF. Complete variable domain (other parts from reference TRBV5-1 and TRBJ1-1): KAGVTQTPRYLIKTRGQQVTLSCSPISGHRSVSWYQQTPGQGLQFLFEYFSETQRNKGNFPGRFSGRQFSNSRSEMNVSTLELGDSALYLCASSLGPGSTEAFFGQGTRLTVV.

This clonotype was seen a handful of times. V usage is TRBV20-1 and J usage is TRBJ1-1; 9 bases agree with TRBD1. The CDR3 loop spans 16 amino acids. Germline values: CDR1 DFQATT, CDR2 SNEGSKA (reference sequence). With V trimmed by 0 bases and J by 4 bases, 9 bases remained unmatched. The DNA of the CDR3 is TGCAGTGCTAGAGACCCGGGACAGGGTAGGAGCACTGAAGCTTTCTTT. Translation: CSARDPGQGRSTEAFF.

The rearrangement links TRBV29-1 to TRBJ2-6; D remains ambiguous. This CDR3 is built from 13 residues. Germline assignment: CDR1 SQVTM and CDR2 ANQGSEA. The V end was cut by 4 bases, the J end by 4 bases, with 8 bases between. The CDR3 region is CSVALGGANVLTF. CDR3 sequence (DNA): TGCAGCGTTGCCCTTGGCGGGGCCAACGTCCTGACTTTC.

The sample holds many counts of this clonotype. The gene calls are TRBV5-1 and TRBJ1-4; TRBD1 agrees at 8 bases. Germline assignment: CDR1 SGHRS and CDR2 YFSETQ. The CDR3 has 14 residues. Trimming cost V 7 bases and J 7 bases; bases outside gene matches: 9. The CDR3 loop is CASAPTGGGEKLFF. CDR3 DNA sequence: TGCGCCAGCGCCCCCACAGGGGGGGGTGAAAAACTGTTTTTT. Together with reference TRBV5-1 and TRBJ1-4, the CDR3 gives the full variable domain: KAGVTQTPRYLIKTRGQQVTLSCSPISGHRSVSWYQQTPGQGLQFLFEYFSETQRNKGNFPGRFSGRQFSNSRSEMNVSTLELGDSALYLCASAPTGGGEKLFFGSGTQLSVL.

This clonotype was observed many times. DNA of the CDR3: TGTGCCAGCGGTGGGACAGGGGTCGGCGAGCAGTACTTC. Protein sequence: CASGGTGVGEQYF. The chain is built from TRBV6-1 and TRBJ2-7, with 10 nucleotides matching TRBD1. Looked up from germline, CDR1 is MNHNS and CDR2 is SASEGT. Trimming took 8 bases from V and 6 from J; bases not matched to a gene: 7. CDR3 length: 13 amino acids.

This clonotype has ten or more counts. The chain employs TRBV5-1 and TRBJ2-7, with D uncertain. This CDR3 is built from 13 residues. Per germline, CDR1 SGHRS and CDR2 YFSETQ. Trimming pared 1 base from V and 0 bases from J, leaving 5 bases between. The CDR3 nucleotides are TGCGCCAGCAGCTTGACCAGCTCCTACGAGCAGTACTTC. Amino acids: CASSLTSSYEQYF.

This clonotype has just a few counts. This sequence joins TRBV14 and TRBJ2-2; 8 bases map to TRBD2. The CDR3 is 15 residues long. J gave up 6 bases and V 5 bases, and 8 bases lay outside the gene matches. Germline V gene data show CDR1 as SGHDN and CDR2 as FVKESK. The CDR3 sequence is CASSGSGRVAGELFF. The CDR3 DNA reads as TGTGCCAGCAGCGGGAGCGGGAGAGTCGCCGGGGAGCTGTTTTTT.

This sequence joins TRBV24-1 and TRBJ2-3; D unclear. The V end lost 1 base, the J end lost 3 bases, and 10 bases lay between the germline ends. The germline CDR1 and CDR2 sequences are KGHDR and SFDVKD. This CDR3 spans 15 amino acids. The CDR3 loop is CATSDFRSKTDTQYF. CDR3 in DNA: TGTGCCACCAGTGATTTTCGGTCGAAGACAGATACGCAGTATTTT.

This clonotype has ten or more counts. The genes are TRBV28 and TRBJ1-4; no reliable D call. This CDR3 comprises 14 residues. Germline CDR1 reads MDHEN; CDR2 reads SYDVKM. With 4 bases removed from V and 10 bases from J, the gap between germline ends came to 16 bases. CDR3 DNA: TGTGCCAGCAGTTCCCCCGACGGGCGGGGAAAACTGTTTTTT. Translation gives CASSSPDGRGKLFF.

This clonotype showed up many times. The chain uses TRBV3-1 and TRBJ2-7; TRBD1 agrees at 7 bases. Germline loops: CDR1 LGHDT, CDR2 YNNKEL (reference sequence). This CDR3 has 15 residues. Germline trimming cut 4 bases from V and 5 bases from J; bases unmatched to any gene: 11. CDR3 amino acids: CASSPYLGTANEQYF. The DNA of the CDR3 is TGTGCCAGCAGCCCATATTTGGGGACAGCGAACGAGCAGTACTTC.

This clonotype occurred many times. The gene calls are TRBV7-9 and TRBJ2-3; 7 bases map to TRBD1. The CDR3 contains 16 residues. Germline lookup yields CDR1 SEHNR and CDR2 FQNEAQ (reference sequence). Trimming cost V 1 base and J 2 bases; bases outside gene matches: 6. The CDR3 sequence is CASSLGRQGDTDTQYF. The DNA of the CDR3 is TGTGCCAGCAGCTTAGGAAGACAGGGAGACACAGATACGCAGTATTTT. The complete variable domain, with remaining parts taken from reference TRBV7-9 and TRBJ2-3, reads DTGVSQNPRHKITKRGQNVTFRCDPISEHNRLYWYRQTLGQGPEFLTYFQNEAQLEKSRLLSDRFSAERPKGSFSTLEIQRTEQGDSAMYLCASSLGRQGDTDTQYFGPGTRLTVL.

The chain has TRBV2 and TRBJ1-1; 8 bases match TRBD1. From germline, CDR1 is SNHLY and CDR2 FYNNEI. J gave up 11 bases and V 6 bases, and 5 bases lay outside the gene matches. This CDR3 has 11 amino acids. As DNA, the CDR3 is TGTGCCAGCAGAACAGGGGGGTATGCTTTCTTT. This encodes CASRTGGYAFF.

This clonotype was seen ten or more times. The gene calls are TRBV28 and TRBJ2-5, with D possibly TRBD2 on 6 matching bases. CDR1 MDHEN and CDR2 SYDVKM come from the germline V gene. V was trimmed by 2 bases and J by 9 bases, leaving 16 bases between them. The CDR3 is 14 residues long. The CDR3 coding sequence is TGTGCCAGCAGTTTACAGTTAGTGGGACTGGCCCAGTACTTC. It yields the protein CASSLQLVGLAQYF.

The table lists this clonotype with many counts. The chain carries TRBV7-2 and TRBJ2-1, with 8 positions matching TRBD2. J was trimmed by 9 bases and V by 4 bases; bases with no gene match: 14. CDR1 SGHTA and CDR2 FQGNSA come from the germline V gene. The length of the CDR3 is 16 residues. CDR3 protein: CASSWMAGGAGSEQFF. For the CDR3, the DNA is TGTGCCAGCAGCTGGATGGCGGGAGGCGCAGGGAGTGAGCAGTTCTTC.

This clonotype was detected only a few times. The J gene is TRBJ2-3, the V gene TRBV24-1; D unclear. The V end was cut by 7 bases, the J end by 5 bases, with 18 bases between. CDR3 length equals 15 residues. Germline V gives CDR1 KGHDR, CDR2 SFDVKD. The CDR3 spells CATRDQESALDTQYF. CDR3 in DNA: TGTGCCACCAGGGACCAGGAAAGCGCCTTAGATACGCAGTATTTT.

This clonotype was detected a few times. The chain recombines TRBV6-1 with TRBJ2-3; TRBD2 matches 7 bases. CDR3 length equals 12 residues. The germline V gene has CDR1 MNHNS and CDR2 SASEGT. V gave up 11 bases and J gave up 4 bases; unmatched junction bases: 6. The DNA for the CDR3 is TGTGCCGCCGAGGGGAGGGCAGATACGCAGTATTTT. This encodes CAAEGRADTQYF.

This clonotype was counted many times. The chain is built from TRBV6-1 and TRBJ2-2; D gene unclear. Germline loops: CDR1 MNHNS, CDR2 SASEGT. V shed 6 bases and J shed 4 bases, with 9 bases lying between them. This CDR3 contains 13 residues. DNA for the CDR3: TGTGCCAGCAGCTCCTGGGCCACCGGGGAGCTGTTTTTT. Amino acid sequence: CASSSWATGELFF.

This clonotype was found many times. The chain is built from TRBV5-1 and TRBJ2-1, with 9 positions matching TRBD2. Unmatched junction bases numbered 8, after V lost 2 bases and J lost 8 bases. The CDR3 loop spans 15 amino acids. Germline V gene lookup returns CDR1 SGHRS and CDR2 YFSETQ. DNA for the CDR3: TGCGCCAGCAGCTTCAGCGGGAGGAGGTTCGATGAGCAGTTCTTC. Translating gives CASSFSGRRFDEQFF.

This clonotype was counted ten times or more. V gene TRBV20-1 combines with J gene TRBJ1-2; D is possibly TRBD1 (6 bases). CDR3 length equals 13 residues. The germline gives CDR1 DFQATT, CDR2 SNEGSKA (reference sequence). The CDR3 coding sequence is TGCAGCGCTGGGGGCAGCGCTAACTATGGCTACACCTTC. This codes for CSAGGSANYGYTF.

The sample holds many counts of this clonotype. The rearrangement joins TRBV9 to TRBJ1-1, with 7 bases aligning to TRBD1. This CDR3 has 15 amino acids. Germline lookup yields CDR1 SGDLS and CDR2 YYNGEE. J gave up 0 bases and V 4 bases, and 6 bases lay outside the gene matches. The CDR3 is CASSSTGIMNTEAFF. In DNA form, the CDR3 reads TGTGCCAGCAGCTCGACAGGGATCATGAACACTGAAGCTTTCTTT.

V and J are TRBV2 and TRBJ2-1, with D possibly matching TRBD1 (7 bases). V was shortened by 6 bases and J by 6 bases, with 15 bases between the two germline ends. The CDR3 length is 14 residues. Germline values: CDR1 SNHLY, CDR2 FYNNEI. The CDR3 spells CASSSGTAGNEQFF. For the CDR3, the DNA is TGTGCCAGCAGCTCCGGGACAGCGGGCAATGAGCAGTTCTTC.

This clonotype was detected many times. The CDR3 spells CSANSGSVDEQFF. The DNA for the CDR3 is TGCAGTGCTAACAGTGGGAGTGTGGATGAGCAGTTCTTC. The V gene is TRBV20-1, the J gene TRBJ2-1; tentative D call: TRBD2 (5 bases). V was pared by 4 bases and J by 8 bases, with 15 bases between. The CDR3 runs 13 residues. The germline gives CDR1 DFQATT, CDR2 SNEGSKA (reference sequence).

This clonotype has at least ten counts. This chain uses TRBV2 with TRBJ2-5; TRBD2 agrees at 7 bases. The CDR3 covers 13 residues. V gave up 1 base and J gave up 9 bases; unmatched junction bases: 5. Germline V gives CDR1 SNHLY, CDR2 FYNNEI. The CDR3 here is CASSEVVGGSQYF. CDR3 in DNA: TGTGCCAGCAGTGAAGTTGTCGGGGGGTCCCAGTACTTC. The complete variable domain, with remaining parts taken from reference TRBV2 and TRBJ2-5, reads EPEVTQTPSHQVTQMGQEVILRCVPISNHLYFYWYRQILGQKVEFLVSFYNNEISEKSEIFDDQFSVERPDGSNFTLKIRSTKLEDSAMYFCASSEVVGGSQYFGPGTRLLVL.

This clonotype was seen many times. The CDR3 coding sequence is TGTGCCAGCAGGGGCGGAAACACCATATATTTT. Translated, it gives CASRGGNTIYF. The V gene is TRBV6-1, the J gene TRBJ1-3; D gene ambiguous. V lost 6 bases to trimming and J lost 4 bases, with 4 bases between them. This CDR3 region has 11 residues. The germline V gene has CDR1 MNHNS and CDR2 SASEGT.

This clonotype was counted many times. The chain recombines TRBV6-1 with TRBJ2-5; 10 bases line up with TRBD1. The CDR3 extends over 13 amino acids. CDR1 and CDR2 from the germline V gene are MNHNS and SASEGT. The J segment lost 5 bases and the V segment lost 6 bases, leaving 3 bases of the junction unmatched. The CDR3 coding sequence is TGTGCCAGCAGAGGGACAGGGGAGGAGACCCAGTACTTC. As protein: CASRGTGEETQYF.